This is a list of T cell receptor beta chains from one sample in a study of blood T cell repertoires in COVID-19. Assay: immunoSEQ multiplex PCR; the TCRdb copy retains only in-frame clones and omits some. The data contain roughly 170,000 clones, less than 85% of them singletons. Sequencing was carried out using peripheral blood. The receptors come from a human donor in a cohort sampled during active COVID-19. Both conserved end residues are part of each CDR3.

v_gene: TRBV23-1
CDR3aa: CASSNRGGPVYEQYF

v_gene: TRBV29-1
CDR3aa: CSVAGTGGEKLFF

v_gene: TRBV7-9
CDR3aa: CASSLGTGKEAYGYTF

v_gene: TRBV9
CDR3aa: CASSVGASPDTQYF

v_gene: TRBV9
CDR3aa: CASSVDLAGGPTPTDTQYF

v_gene: TRBV5-1
CDR3aa: CASSLGPEAFF

v_gene: TRBV3-1/TRBV3-2
CDR3aa: CASSLGGRLTDTQYF

v_gene: TRBV13
CDR3aa: CASSPRVGRGEQYF

v_gene: TRBV6-6
CDR3aa: CASSRGHPAIGGAAVTVQNYGYTF

v_gene: TRBV6-5
CDR3aa: CASRRQSSYEQYF

v_gene: TRBV24-1
CDR3aa: CATSDLRGVDGGATNEKLFF

v_gene: TRBV18
CDR3aa: CASSPDSTYSYEQYF

v_gene: TRBV3-1/TRBV3-2
CDR3aa: CASSQDGQSEAFF

v_gene: TRBV18
CDR3aa: CASSPGQGANSPLHF

v_gene: TRBV9
CDR3aa: CASSGGQGNTIYF

v_gene: TRBV9
CDR3aa: CASSVSGVAEAFF

v_gene: TRBV10-3
CDR3aa: CAIGSTGVGFSGNTIYF

v_gene: TRBV6-1
CDR3aa: CASSEIQGAFYEQYF

v_gene: TRBV6-2/TRBV6-3
CDR3aa: CASSPTSGGAGEQYF

v_gene: TRBV6-5
CDR3aa: CASSYSAGDYGYTF

v_gene: TRBV27
CDR3aa: CASSPSLTEYNSPLHF

v_gene: TRBV6-5
CDR3aa: CASSYSGGGPYNEQFF

v_gene: TRBV3-1/TRBV3-2
CDR3aa: CASSVRPRSEQFF

v_gene: TRBV6-5
CDR3aa: CASSYFRTANEKLFF